This T cell receptor beta chain originates from a study of OX40 agonist ivuxolimab in advanced cancers. Concerning this clone: Its specificity is not known.

Per germline, CDR1 SGHVS and CDR2 FNYEAQ. The CDR3 runs 12 residues. The V gene lost 7 bases and the J gene lost 6 bases, with 13 bases spanning the gap. Only in-frame clones appear in the TCRdb table, and some are missing; sequencing was by immunoSEQ multiplex PCR. The data show tens of thousands of clones, with more than 85% seen just once and approximately 4.4% held by the top ten. Study observations and caveats: Clones of CD4+ and CD8+ blood T cells grew by week 6 at doses of 0.1 to 3.0 mg/kg.

The chain recombines TRBV7-6 with TRBJ2-7, with D perhaps matching TRBD2 (5 bases). The TCR sequence derives from an adult with an advanced solid tumor such as melanoma, head and neck, liver or kidney cancer. The specimen was CD4+ or CD8+ T cells sorted from blood, collected in a trial of the OX40 agonist ivuxolimab. Here the CDR3 DNA reads TGTGCCAGCAATTCGAGGGTAGGCGAGCAGTACTTC. As protein: CASNSRVGEQYF.